Following are 31 T cell receptor beta chains from one sample sequenced in a study of T cell repertoires in cytomegalovirus infection. TCRdb re-called the reads with MiXCR, one entry per CDR3 protein. Of 250,000 or so distinct CDR3 sequences in the sample, more than 15% were seen once. What was sequenced was CD8+ T cells from PBMCs. All receptors come from a human donor in good health (CMV status not recorded). Some clones in this sample may be carry-over from other donors' samples.

This clonotype was counted only a few times. This chain connects TRBV14 to TRBJ2-6, with a tentative D call TRBD2 (5 bases). The CDR3 contains 19 residues. The V gene's germline CDR1 is SGHDN and CDR2 FVKESK. The V end was cut by 1 base, the J end by 2 bases, with 18 bases between. This CDR3 reads CASSQAGFFTGTGANVLTF. Written as DNA, the CDR3 is TGTGCCAGCAGCCAAGCAGGATTCTTCACCGGGACTGGGGCCAACGTCCTGACTTTC. The whole variable domain, remainder taken from reference TRBV14 and TRBJ2-6, is EAGVTQFPSHSVIEKGQTVTLRCDPISGHDNLYWYRRVMGKEIKFLLHFVKESKQDESGMPNNRFLAERTGGTYSTLKVQPAELEDSGVYFCASSQAGFFTGTGANVLTFGAGSRLTVL.

This clonotype was observed many times. The gene calls are TRBV7-6 and TRBJ2-3; D could derive from TRBD1 or TRBD2 (5 bases each). The V and J ends lost 2 bases and 2 bases respectively, with 11 bases between them. The CDR3 is 15 residues long. Germline assignment: CDR1 SGHVS and CDR2 FNYEAQ. The CDR3 DNA follows: TGTGCCAGCAGCTTAATCGGGGCGGACACAGATACGCAGTATTTT. It yields the protein CASSLIGADTDTQYF. Complete variable domain (other parts from reference TRBV7-6 and TRBJ2-3): GAGVSQSPRYKVTKRGQDVALRCDPISGHVSLYWYRQALGQGPEFLTYFNYEAQQDKSGLPNDRFSAERPEGSISTLTIQRTEQRDSAMYRCASSLIGADTDTQYFGPGTRLTVL.

This clonotype was counted between two and nine times. The genes are TRBV10-3 and TRBJ1-2; 8 positions match TRBD1. This CDR3 region has 18 residues. Germline CDR1 reads ENHRY; CDR2 reads SYGVKD. The V and J ends lost 3 bases and 0 bases, in that order; junction bases with no gene match: 12. The CDR3 nucleotides are TGTGCCATCAGTGACATGACAGGGGCCTCCGTAACTAACTATGGCTACACCTTC. Protein: CAISDMTGASVTNYGYTF.

CDR3 loop: CATSRDRMYEQFF. Here the CDR3 DNA reads TGTGCCACCAGCAGAGATCGGATGTATGAGCAGTTCTTC. The chain employs TRBV15 and TRBJ2-1; D gene uncertain. The V gene lost 0 bases and the J gene lost 8 bases, with 8 bases spanning the gap. The length of the CDR3 is 13 residues. The germline CDR1 and CDR2 sequences are LNHNV and YYDKDF (reference sequence).

The V gene is TRBV12-3 or TRBV12-4, the J gene TRBJ2-5; 11 bases map to TRBD2. The J segment lost 4 bases and the V segment lost 2 bases, leaving 0 bases of the junction unmatched. The CDR3 length is 14 residues. CDR3 region: CASSLLAGGETQYF. The CDR3, as DNA: TGTGCCAGCAGTTTACTAGCGGGGGGAGAGACCCAGTACTTC.

A remark on this clonotype: This may arise from a read error, as a much more abundant clone is one base away. The genes are TRBV7-2 and TRBJ1-5; tentative D call: TRBD1 (5 bases). The CDR3 has 16 residues. Germline CDR1 and CDR2: SGHTA and FQGNSA. CDR3 amino acids: CASSLLSGDRNQPRHF. For the CDR3, the DNA is TGTGCCAGCAGCTTACTTTCGGGGGACCGCAATCAGCCCCGGCATTTT. Filled out from reference TRBV7-2 and TRBJ1-5, the complete variable domain reads GAGVSQSPSNKVTEKGKDVELRCDPISGHTALYWYRQSLGQGLEFLIYFQGNSAPDKSGLPSDRFSAERTGGSVSTLTIQRTQQEDSAVYLCASSLLSGDRNQPRHFGDGTRLSIL.

The table lists this clonotype with many counts. The chain couples TRBV6-1 to TRBJ1-2; 7 bases are shared with TRBD1. The CDR3 runs 15 residues. V lost 6 bases, J lost 6 bases, and 13 bases stayed unmatched. Germline CDR1 reads MNHNS; CDR2 reads SASEGT. CDR3 sequence (DNA): TGTGCCAGCAGACCCACAGGGGAAGAGGTCAATGGCTACACCTTC. Translating gives CASRPTGEEVNGYTF.

This clonotype was detected a few times. The chain recombines TRBV29-1 with TRBJ2-3; D might be TRBD1 or TRBD2, each matching 6 bases. The CDR3 spans 18 residues. V was cut by 7 bases and J by 2 bases, with 28 bases left in between. Germline V gene lookup returns CDR1 SQVTM and CDR2 ANQGSEA. The CDR3 loop reads CSAPGPGAMPPHTDTQYF. In DNA form, the CDR3 reads TGCAGCGCCCCGGGACCGGGGGCCATGCCCCCACACACAGATACGCAGTATTTT.

The J gene is TRBJ2-7, the V gene TRBV6-2 or TRBV6-3; no clear D. Trimming cost V 5 bases and J 3 bases, with 14 bases left between them. Germline CDR1 and CDR2: MNHEY and SVGEGT. The CDR3 has 14 amino acids. The CDR3 loop is CASSEPGSVYEQYF. The DNA of the CDR3 is TGTGCCAGCAGTGAGCCCGGGTCTGTCTACGAGCAGTACTTC.

Comments on this clonotype: This could be a read error, since a much larger clone is one nucleotide away. V usage is TRBV6-1 and J usage is TRBJ2-1; 8 bases are a match to TRBD1. V lost 0 bases to trimming and J lost 2 bases; unmatched junction nucleotides: 9. The length of the CDR3 is 18 residues. CDR1 MNHNS and CDR2 SASEGT come from the germline V gene. The CDR3 DNA sequence: TGTGCCAGCAGTGAAGCCGCCTACCGGGACAGGACCTACAATGAGCAGTTCTTC. This sequence encodes CASSEAAYRDRTYNEQFF.

This clonotype showed up many times. This chain joins TRBV6-1 and TRBJ2-2; D call uncertain. V was shortened by 5 bases and J by 3 bases, with 4 bases between the two germline ends. The CDR3 length is 12 residues. CDR1 MNHNS and CDR2 SASEGT come from the germline V gene. In DNA, the CDR3 is TGTGCCAGCAGTCACGACACCGGGGAGCTGTTTTTT. Protein: CASSHDTGELFF.

In its sample, this clonotype was seen a few times. The rearrangement joins TRBV10-3 to TRBJ1-1; D possibly corresponds to TRBD1 (5 bases). The V end was cut by 7 bases, the J end by 0 bases, with 9 bases between. The CDR3 is made up of 13 amino acids. From germline, CDR1 is ENHRY and CDR2 SYGVKD. The CDR3 region has the DNA TGTGCCATCACTGGGACGGTGAACACTGAAGCTTTCTTT. Protein: CAITGTVNTEAFF.

The chain combines TRBV7-9 with TRBJ1-4; D uncertain. V lost 4 bases to trimming and J lost 8 bases, with 14 bases between them. Germline lookup yields CDR1 SEHNR and CDR2 FQNEAQ (reference sequence). The CDR3 totals 14 residues. In nucleotides, the CDR3 is TGTGCCAGCAGCTGGGAGGAGGCATCGGAAAAACTGTTTTTT. It codes for CASSWEEASEKLFF.

This clonotype showed up many times. In DNA, the CDR3 is TGTGCCAGCAGCCCAGCCGGGGACGGATTCTACGAGCAGTACTTC. Amino acids: CASSPAGDGFYEQYF. This chain links TRBV27 with TRBJ2-7, with D perhaps assigned TRBD1 or TRBD2 (5 bases each). Germline V CDR1 and CDR2: MNHEY, SMNVEV (reference sequence). The CDR3 consists of 15 residues. With 6 bases removed from V and 3 bases from J, the gap between germline ends came to 18 bases.

The gene calls are TRBV14 and TRBJ1-1; the D gene is possibly TRBD1 (6 bases). Per germline, CDR1 SGHDN and CDR2 FVKESK. The CDR3 length is 18 residues. Trimming shortened V by 3 bases and J by 0 bases, and 20 bases separated the two germline ends. The CDR3 bases are TGTGCCAGCAGCCATCGCTGGGGGCCCTCGATGATGAACACTGAAGCTTTCTTT. This encodes CASSHRWGPSMMNTEAFF.

This clonotype was observed a few times. The chain uses TRBV7-8 and TRBJ2-1; 11 bases agree with TRBD2. From germline, CDR1 is SGHVS and CDR2 FQNEAQ. There are 14 residues in the CDR3. V shed 1 base and J 13 bases; nucleotides not matched to a gene: 6. This chain's CDR3 is CASSLGASGGNQFF. In nucleotides, the CDR3 is TGTGCCAGCAGCTTAGGGGCTAGCGGGGGGAACCAGTTCTTC.

This clonotype was counted between two and nine times. This chain uses TRBV7-3 with TRBJ2-1; the match to TRBD2 covers 12 bases. This CDR3 is built from 16 residues. The germline CDR1 and CDR2 sequences are SGHTA and FQGTGA. The V segment lost 11 bases and the J segment 5 bases; nucleotides outside the gene matches: 13. The DNA for the CDR3 is TGTGCCTCAGCCGCTAGCGGGGGGGCGATCGACAATGAGCAGTTCTTC. This encodes CASAASGGAIDNEQFF.

The rearrangement joins TRBV6-1 to TRBJ2-7; D might be TRBD1 or TRBD2, each matching 5 bases. The CDR3 sequence is 15 residues long. Germline V gene sequence: CDR1 MNHNS, CDR2 SASEGT. V lost 11 bases and J 3 bases, leaving 23 bases between the germline ends. CDR3 amino acids: CALKPDPRENYEQYF. The CDR3 DNA reads TGTGCCCTAAAACCAGATCCCAGGGAGAACTACGAGCAGTACTTC.

The chain couples TRBV12-3 or TRBV12-4 to TRBJ2-5; D call uncertain. Trimming stripped 5 bases from V and 2 bases from J, with 21 bases between. This CDR3 has 17 amino acids. CDR3 bases: TGTGCCAGCAGTGCCCCCCATGACGGCAGGCCTCAAGAGACCCAGTACTTC. It is translated as CASSAPHDGRPQETQYF.

This clonotype occurred a few times. V usage is TRBV10-3 and J usage is TRBJ1-5, with D possibly matching TRBD1 (5 bases). The germline V and J ends were trimmed by 0 bases and 3 bases, with 12 bases remaining between them. This CDR3 comprises 16 residues. In germline, CDR1 is ENHRY, CDR2 SYGVKD. The CDR3 DNA sequence: TGTGCCATCAGTGAGTCTGGGGGTCTGTCCAATCAGCCCCAGCATTTT. Translated, it gives CAISESGGLSNQPQHF.

The chain recombines TRBV6-2 or TRBV6-3 with TRBJ2-1; TRBD2 matches at 8 bases. CDR3 length: 17 residues. The ends lost 0 bases at V and 10 bases at J; junction bases unmatched: 14. Germline V lookup: CDR1 MNHEY, CDR2 SVGEGT. CDR3 sequence: CASSYSITSGSRGEQFF. The DNA for the CDR3 is TGTGCCAGCAGTTACTCGATAACTAGCGGAAGCCGGGGCGAGCAGTTCTTC.

This clonotype was counted between two and nine times. This chain links TRBV20-1 with TRBJ1-2; 8 nucleotides agree with TRBD1. Trimming removed 4 bases from V and 5 bases from J; junction bases left unmatched: 12. The CDR3 consists of 15 residues. Germline V gene data show CDR1 as DFQATT and CDR2 as SNEGSKA (reference sequence). The CDR3 region has the DNA TGCAGTGCTAATGACAGGGGATCTCTTGGGTATGGCTACACCTTC. It yields the protein CSANDRGSLGYGYTF.

In its sample, this clonotype was seen a few times. One junction end disagrees with the germline gene, perhaps due to a read error. The chain employs TRBV7-7 and TRBJ2-1; 9 bases agree with TRBD1. Germline CDR1 SSHAT, CDR2 FNYEAQ (reference sequence). CDR3 size: 20 residues. CDR3 bases: TGTGCTAGCAGCTTAGGGACAGGGTCCCCTCCAACCCTTTTACCCAATGAGCAGTTCTTC. Its translation: CASSLGTGSPPTLLPNEQFF.

This clonotype was seen a few times. The chain links TRBV15 to TRBJ2-1, with 9 bases lining up with TRBD2. CDR3 length equals 17 residues. Trimming took 6 bases from V and 0 from J; bases not matched to a gene: 9. The germline gives CDR1 LNHNV, CDR2 YYDKDF (reference sequence). The CDR3 reads CATRQVAGDYSYNEQFF. In nucleotides, the CDR3 is TGTGCCACCAGACAAGTAGCGGGGGACTACTCCTACAATGAGCAGTTCTTC.

This clonotype has just a few counts. J is TRBJ1-4 and V is TRBV4-3; D unresolved. The V gene lost 1 base and the J gene lost 6 bases, with 15 bases spanning the gap. There are 16 residues in the CDR3. The germline V gene has CDR1 LGHNA and CDR2 YSLEER. This CDR3 is CASSQGRGRRYEKLFF. CDR3 DNA: TGCGCCAGCAGCCAAGGTCGAGGCCGGAGATATGAAAAACTGTTTTTT.

This clonotype showed up just a few times. The chain recombines TRBV9 with TRBJ1-2; the D gene is possibly TRBD1 (6 bases). V lost 4 bases to trimming and J lost 1 base, with 14 bases between them. The CDR3 extends over 15 amino acids. CDR1 is SGDLS and CDR2 is YYNGEE in the germline V gene. Here the CDR3 reads CASSNPGAGNYGYTF. Written as DNA, the CDR3 is TGTGCCAGCAGCAACCCAGGGGCGGGTAACTATGGCTACACCTTC.

This clonotype has just a few counts. The chain couples TRBV6-5 to TRBJ1-2; maybe TRBD1 (6 bases). This CDR3 contains 13 residues. CDR1 and CDR2 (germline): MNHEY, SVGAGI. Between the trimmed V and J ends, which lost 2 bases and 5 bases, there was a span of 9 bases. The CDR3 DNA is TGTGCCAGCAGTTACAGGGGGGGGTATGGCTACACCTTC. This sequence encodes CASSYRGGYGYTF.

This clonotype has ten or more counts. The V gene is TRBV7-8, the J gene TRBJ2-7, with TRBD1 identical over 7 bases. CDR3 length: 14 amino acids. Germline CDR1 is SGHVS and CDR2 is FQNEAQ. Germline trimming cut 5 bases from V and 5 bases from J; bases unmatched to any gene: 9. The CDR3 is CASSRDSDRDEQYF. In DNA, the CDR3 is TGTGCCAGCAGCCGTGATTCCGACAGGGACGAGCAGTACTTC.

Ten or more counts support this clonotype. The V call is TRBV12-3 or TRBV12-4, the J call TRBJ1-1; D is undetermined. Trimming took 6 bases from V and 4 from J, leaving 18 bases between them. This CDR3 region has 15 residues. CDR3 region: CASSQGPFGSTEAFF. The CDR3 DNA reads TGTGCCAGCAGCCAAGGACCTTTTGGGAGCACTGAAGCTTTCTTT.

In this sample, this clonotype turned up many times. V usage is TRBV28 and J usage is TRBJ2-3, with D hard to call. V was pared by 3 bases and J by 4 bases, with 8 bases between. The CDR3 length is 13 residues. The germline gives CDR1 MDHEN, CDR2 SYDVKM. The CDR3 nucleotides read TGTGCCAGCAGTTTTTCCTTGGCAGATACGCAGTATTTT. This sequence encodes CASSFSLADTQYF.

This chain uses TRBV28 with TRBJ2-5, with D possibly being TRBD1 or TRBD2 (5 bases each). This CDR3 has 13 residues. V was cut by 5 bases and J by 10 bases, with 17 bases left in between. From germline, CDR1 is MDHEN and CDR2 SYDVKM. The CDR3 here is CASSKGTSRHQYF. Written as DNA, the CDR3 is TGTGCCAGCAGTAAAGGGACCAGCCGGCACCAGTACTTC.